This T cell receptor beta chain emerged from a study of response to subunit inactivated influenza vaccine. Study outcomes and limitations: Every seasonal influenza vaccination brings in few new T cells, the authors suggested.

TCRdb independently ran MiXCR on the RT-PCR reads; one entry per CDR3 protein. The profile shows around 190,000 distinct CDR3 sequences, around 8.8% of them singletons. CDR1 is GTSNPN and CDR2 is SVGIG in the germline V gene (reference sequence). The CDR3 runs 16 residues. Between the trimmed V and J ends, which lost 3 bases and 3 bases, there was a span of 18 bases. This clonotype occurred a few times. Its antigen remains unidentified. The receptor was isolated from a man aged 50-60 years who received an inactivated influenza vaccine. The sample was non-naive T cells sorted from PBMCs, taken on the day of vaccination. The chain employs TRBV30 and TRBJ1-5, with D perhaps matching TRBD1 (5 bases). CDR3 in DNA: TGTGCCTGGAGCCTCACCCGGGGACGGAACAATCAGCCCCAGCATTTT. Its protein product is CAWSLTRGRNNQPQHF.